The 5 T cell receptor beta chains below come from one sample, sequenced in a study of patients and donors after allogeneic stem cell transplantation. TCRdb re-called the RT-PCR reads with MiXCR, one entry per CDR3 protein. There are about a million distinct CDR3 sequences in the sample; roughly 17% occur only once, and 5% to 6.5% lies in the top ten. Sequencing was carried out using blood, either unsorted or a sorted T cell fraction (not recorded which). All receptors derive from a human donor who was either an allogeneic HSCT recipient or a stem cell or donor lymphocyte infusion donor (not recorded which). It is not recorded whose cells these are; they may come from a transplant donor.

The V call is TRBV6-1, the J call TRBJ2-3; 13 bases are shared with TRBD2. V shed 7 bases, J shed 3 bases, and the junction held 7 bases outside the gene matches. The CDR3 covers 16 residues. The germline CDR1 and CDR2 sequences are MNHNS and SASEGT. The CDR3 region is CASTPTSGGLTDTQYF. In nucleotides, the CDR3 is TGTGCCAGCACCCCGACTAGCGGGGGGCTGACAGATACGCAGTATTTT.

The V and J genes are TRBV12-3 or TRBV12-4 and TRBJ2-3; D uncertain. V dropped 8 bases and J dropped 2 bases, with 11 bases sitting between them. The CDR3 consists of 13 residues. The CDR3 region has the DNA TGTGCCAGCGGCGGACCGACCACAGATACGCAGTATTTT. Translating gives CASGGPTTDTQYF.

This clonotype appeared a few times. In DNA, the CDR3 is TGTGCCAGCAGCTTAGACTCGCGGGGGGCCACAGATACGCAGTATTTT. The encoded protein is CASSLDSRGATDTQYF. The genes are TRBV11-2 and TRBJ2-3; the match to TRBD2 covers 8 bases. V gave up 0 bases and J gave up 2 bases; unmatched junction bases: 4. CDR1 is SGHAT, CDR2 FQNNGV, per germline. The CDR3 runs to 16 residues. The full variable domain, its missing parts supplied by reference TRBV11-2 and TRBJ2-3, is EAGVAQSPRYKIIEKRQSVAFWCNPISGHATLYWYQQILGQGPKLLIQFQNNGVVDDSQLPKDRFSAERLKGVDSTLKIQPAKLEDSAVYLCASSLDSRGATDTQYFGPGTRLTVL.

The sample holds a few counts of this clonotype. V and J are TRBV19 and TRBJ1-2; D not resolved. This CDR3 has 12 amino acids. The germline CDR1 and CDR2 sequences are LNHDA and SQIVND (reference sequence). V lost 6 bases and J lost 4, with 9 bases in between. The CDR3 region has the DNA TGTGCCAGTAGGGACGGAACCTATGGCTACACCTTC. As protein: CASRDGTYGYTF.

This chain connects TRBV6-2 or TRBV6-3 to TRBJ1-2, with D unresolved. CDR3 length equals 12 residues. Per germline, CDR1 MNHEY and CDR2 SVGEGT. The V gene lost 8 bases and the J gene lost 4 bases, with 11 bases spanning the gap. This CDR3 reads CASGWEPYGYTF. The CDR3 nucleotides are TGTGCCAGCGGGTGGGAGCCCTATGGCTACACCTTC.